The T cell receptor (beta chain) under discussion was sequenced for a study of OX40 agonist ivuxolimab in advanced cancers. Study at large: At doses from 0.01 to 10 mg/kg, patients were given intravenous ivuxolimab every 2 weeks. With a range of about 23 to 85, age averaged roughly 61 years, and around 83% were male. Regarding the study as a whole: In the 0.1 to 3.0 mg/kg range, CD4+ and CD8+ blood T cells had expanded clonally by week 6.

The table came from immunoSEQ multiplex PCR; TCRdb's copy has only in-frame clones and leaves some out. The sample gives tens of thousands of clones, roughly 85% of which show up once; less than 4% is in the top ten. In regard to this clone: Its antigen is not identified.

V lost 2 bases and J lost 2; bases outside the gene matches: 0. Germline assignment: CDR1 SGHNT and CDR2 YYREEE (reference sequence). The CDR3 sequence is 14 residues long. The sampling schedule covered blood at baseline, cycle 4 day 1, and cycle 7 day 1. The chain couples TRBV5-4 to TRBJ2-3; 9 bases fit TRBD1. The specimen comprised CD4+ or CD8+ T cells sorted from blood, sampled in a trial of the OX40 agonist ivuxolimab. This clonotype originated in an adult with an advanced solid tumor such as melanoma, head and neck, liver or kidney cancer. CDR3 in DNA: TGTGCCAGCAGCTTACAGGGGGCCACAGATACGCAGTATTTT. Protein product: CASSLQGATDTQYF.